A selection of T cell receptor beta chains follows, all from one sample in a study of blood T cells in healthy people across ages. MiXCR, applied by TCRdb to the 5' RACE reads, yields one record per CDR3 protein. Found here are around 1,500,000 distinct CDR3 sequences, approximately 38% of them singletons; the top ten hold approximately 7.9%. The sample comprised blood. The receptors were gathered from a young woman in good health. CDR3s include the opening cysteine and the closing phenylalanine or tryptophan. The order of the fields is D gene, clone size, CDR3 length, J gene, V gene, CDR3 DNA, CDR3 protein. The D gene is left open where the match is weak. Clone size is not always given. Where it is, it says once, few, many or a class for expanded clones.

d_gene: TRBD2; abundance: NA; len: 17; j_gene: TRBJ2-3; v_gene: TRBV5-1; CDR3nt: TGCGCCAGCAGCTCTTCTTCTAGCGGGGGGGACACAGATACGCAGTATTTT; CDR3aa: CASSSSSSGGDTDTQYF
d_gene: TRBD1; abundance: NA; len: 14; j_gene: TRBJ1-6; v_gene: TRBV3-1; CDR3nt: TGTGCCAGCAGCATCGACAGGGGAAATTCACCCCCCCACTTT; CDR3aa: CASSIDRGNSPPHF
d_gene: NA; abundance: NA; len: 14; j_gene: TRBJ1-6; v_gene: TRBV20-1; CDR3nt: TGCAGTGCTAGCGGGGTGCTGTATAATTCACCCCCCCACTTT; CDR3aa: CSASGVLYNSPPHF
d_gene: TRBD1; abundance: NA; len: 16; j_gene: TRBJ2-7; v_gene: TRBV4-2; CDR3nt: TGTGCCAGCAGCCAAGGCCCGGCAGGGGGTATGGACGAGCAGTACTTC; CDR3aa: CASSQGPAGGMDEQYF
d_gene: NA; abundance: NA; len: 16; j_gene: TRBJ2-1; v_gene: TRBV12-3/TRBV12-4; CDR3nt: TGTGCCAGCAGTCCCGGGACCACGAACTCCTACAATGAGCAGTTCTTC; CDR3aa: CASSPGTTNSYNEQFF
d_gene: TRBD1; abundance: NA; len: 16; j_gene: TRBJ1-6; v_gene: TRBV7-9; CDR3nt: TGTGCCAGCAGCTGGCAGGGGGCTAATTTAAATTCACCCCTCCACTTT; CDR3aa: CASSWQGANLNSPLHF
d_gene: TRBD2; abundance: NA; len: 17; j_gene: TRBJ2-3; v_gene: TRBV9; CDR3nt: TGTGCCAGCAGCGCGCGACTAGCGGGGACTAGCACAGATACGCAGTATTTT; CDR3aa: CASSARLAGTSTDTQYF
d_gene: NA; abundance: NA; len: 14; j_gene: TRBJ1-2; v_gene: TRBV12-3/TRBV12-4; CDR3nt: TGTGCCAGCAGTTTACGGGGCCTCCTCTATGGCTACACCTTC; CDR3aa: CASSLRGLLYGYTF
d_gene: NA; abundance: NA; len: 14; j_gene: TRBJ2-1; v_gene: TRBV7-8; CDR3nt: TGTGCCAGCAGCTTACGGAGGACCCACAATGAGCAGTTCTTC; CDR3aa: CASSLRRTHNEQFF
d_gene: NA; abundance: few; len: 12; j_gene: TRBJ2-5; v_gene: TRBV20-1; CDR3nt: TGCAGTGCAAGGCCGGGACAAGAGACCCAGTACTTC; CDR3aa: CSARPGQETQYF
d_gene: NA; abundance: NA; len: 17; j_gene: TRBJ2-7; v_gene: TRBV3-1; CDR3nt: TGTGCCAGCAGCCCGGAGACTGGGGGGCGAGGGTCCTACGAGCAGTACTTC; CDR3aa: CASSPETGGRGSYEQYF
d_gene: TRBD2; abundance: few; len: 15; j_gene: TRBJ2-3; v_gene: TRBV5-1; CDR3nt: TGCGCCAGCAGCGTTGGGGGGGACCGCACAGATACGCAGTATTTT; CDR3aa: CASSVGGDRTDTQYF
d_gene: NA; abundance: many; len: 13; j_gene: TRBJ2-7; v_gene: TRBV5-1; CDR3nt: TGCGCCAGCAGCTTGGCCAACTCCTACGAGCAGTACTTC; CDR3aa: CASSLANSYEQYF
d_gene: TRBD2; abundance: NA; len: 13; j_gene: TRBJ2-5; v_gene: TRBV27; CDR3nt: TGTGCCAGCAGGCCGGGGGGGCATGAGACCCAGTACTTC; CDR3aa: CASRPGGHETQYF
d_gene: NA; abundance: NA; len: 13; j_gene: TRBJ2-5; v_gene: TRBV5-5; CDR3nt: TGTGCCAGCAGCTTGGACGGAGGGGAGACCCAGTACTTC; CDR3aa: CASSLDGGETQYF
d_gene: TRBD2; abundance: NA; len: 16; j_gene: TRBJ2-3; v_gene: TRBV14; CDR3nt: TGTGTCAGCAGCCGAGAGGGACTAGCAAACACAGATACGCAGTATTTT; CDR3aa: CVSSREGLANTDTQYF
d_gene: TRBD2; abundance: NA; len: 18; j_gene: TRBJ2-5; v_gene: TRBV10-2; CDR3nt: TGCGCCAGCAGTGGGACTAGCGGTTACCCCGGAGGCCAAGAGACCCAGTACTTC; CDR3aa: CASSGTSGYPGGQETQYF